This T cell receptor (beta chain) comes out of a study of OX40 agonist ivuxolimab in advanced cancers. Study as a whole: The drug used for patients, ivuxolimab, was an agonistic anti-OX40 (CD134) antibody.

The study's findings and limits: CD4+ and CD8+ T cells in blood underwent clonal expansion by week 6 at 0.1 to 3.0 mg/kg.

The sample holds a few counts of this clone. Its antigen is unknown. Profiled with immunoSEQ multiplex PCR; TCRdb holds only in-frame clones, not every one. Of about 45,000 clones listed, around 84% are singletons. With 5 bases clipped from V and 4 bases from J, the junction kept 11 bases outside the gene matches. This CDR3 region has 16 residues. CDR1 and CDR2 (germline): SGHVS, FQNEAQ. Individuals having autoimmune disease history or systemic immunosuppression were not enrolled. The sequenced sample was CD4+ or CD8+ T cells sorted from blood, obtained in a trial of the OX40 agonist ivuxolimab. The J gene is TRBJ2-5, the V gene TRBV7-8, with 9 bases matching TRBD2. The source is an adult with an advanced solid tumor such as melanoma, head and neck, liver or kidney cancer. This CDR3 reads CASSGGGGGLPETQYF. The CDR3 nucleotides read TGTGCCAGCAGCGGCGGGGGGGGAGGGCTTCCAGAGACCCAGTACTTC.